This TCR beta chain originates from a study of cytomegalovirus exposure and HLA in healthy donors. Study-wide results and limits: Sequencing likely produced, as an artifact, a cluster of highly shared sequence variants. Indistinguishability led to the exclusion of some V segments, TRBV6-2 and TRBV6-3 included. A later analysis showed that HLA-associated TCR beta chains had undergone more clonal expansion than equally common others.

The PCR was carried out with 60 Vbeta primers and 13 Jbeta primers. As originally analysed: Among the unique TCR beta chains that a later analysis counted, some 73 million in all, 10 million to 13 million were shared. Here immunoSEQ multiplex PCR was the method, and the copy in TCRdb shows in-frame clones only, minus some. V, J and clone size are those of that table, while D and trimming were read from the DNA. The sample has roughly 110,000 clones, 65% to 85% seen once; the top ten hold 2.5%. The germline V gene encodes CDR1 SGDLS and CDR2 YYNGEE. The V end lost 1 base, the J end lost 0 bases, and 14 bases lay between the germline ends. The CDR3 sequence is 17 residues long. About this clone itself: Its antigen is unknown.

The sequenced sample consisted of PBMCs. The J gene is TRBJ1-3, the V gene TRBV9; a possible D gene is TRBD1 (6 bases). This receptor was identified in a young woman in good health and CMV-seronegative. The CDR3 nucleotides are TGTGCCAGCAGCGTATGGGACAACCCGAACTCTGGAAACACCATATATTTT. This gives the protein CASSVWDNPNSGNTIYF. Complete variable domain (other parts from reference TRBV9 and TRBJ1-3): DSGVTQTPKHLITATGQRVTLRCSPRSGDLSVYWYQQSLDQGLQFLIQYYNGEERAKGNILERFSAQQFPDLHSELNLSSLELGDSALYFCASSVWDNPNSGNTIYFGEGSWLTVV.